What follows are 32 T cell receptor beta chains derived from one specimen sequenced in a study of T cell responses to AZD1222 COVID-19 vaccine. Repertoires were generated with immunoSEQ multiplex PCR, while TCRdb's copy carries only in-frame clones and drops some. The data show about 130,000 clones, with 90% seen just once and 1.5% to 2% held by the top ten. The source was peripheral blood, collected on day 0 of AZD1222 vaccination. The origin of the receptors is an adult in good health.

The genes are TRBV5-4 and TRBJ2-3; TRBD2 agrees at 12 bases. Germline V lookup: CDR1 SGHNT, CDR2 YYREEE (reference sequence). This CDR3 has 16 amino acids. The V gene end was trimmed by 4 bases and the J gene end by 4 bases; junction bases not matched to a gene: 7. Written as DNA, the CDR3 is TGTGCCAGCAGCCCCGAACTAGCGGGGGGAGCAGATACGCAGTATTTT. Its translation is CASSPELAGGADTQYF.

The chain recombines TRBV6-2 or TRBV6-3 with TRBJ2-1; no clear D. The CDR3 length is 14 residues. CDR1 is MNHEY, CDR2 SVGEGT, per germline. The germline V and J ends were trimmed by 4 bases and 6 bases, with 13 bases remaining between them. The CDR3 DNA is TGTGCCAGCAGTTGGGTCAAACCTTTCAATGAGCAGTTCTTC. Residues: CASSWVKPFNEQFF.

This clone was observed a few times. This sequence joins TRBV18 and TRBJ1-6; TRBD1 aligns across 8 bases. The junction had 13 bases not matched to a gene; V was cut back by 3 bases and J by 9 bases. The CDR3 spans 17 residues. Germline assignment: CDR1 KGHSH and CDR2 LQKENI. CDR3 in DNA: TGTGCCAGCTCACCTTCCGACAGGGGAGGGAGTGGTTCACCCCTCCACTTT. It yields the protein CASSPSDRGGSGSPLHF.

The J gene is TRBJ1-1, the V gene TRBV2, with a possible D match to TRBD1 (6 bases). Trimming removed 10 bases from V and 0 bases from J, with 12 bases in between. CDR1 and CDR2 from the germline V gene are SNHLY and FYNNEI. CDR3 length: 13 residues. CDR3 residues: CANRRGMNTEAFF. The DNA of the CDR3 is TGTGCCAACAGGAGGGGGATGAACACTGAAGCTTTCTTT.

This chain connects TRBV18 to TRBJ1-3; a possible D gene is TRBD1 (6 bases). Germline lookup yields CDR1 KGHSH and CDR2 LQKENI. V was pared by 3 bases and J by 4 bases, with 16 bases between. The CDR3 covers 16 residues. This CDR3 is CASSPNTQGSGNTIYF. CDR3 in DNA: TGTGCCAGCTCACCGAATACACAGGGTTCAGGAAACACCATATATTTT.

The V call is TRBV4-3, the J call TRBJ1-4, with 8 bases aligning to TRBD1. The germline V gene has CDR1 LGHNA and CDR2 YSLEER. The CDR3 is 16 amino acids. The J segment lost 12 bases and the V segment lost 1 base, leaving 13 bases of the junction unmatched. Here the CDR3 reads CASSQVGGRGRLQLFF. The CDR3, as DNA: TGCGCCAGCAGCCAAGTTGGTGGCAGGGGGCGGTTGCAACTGTTTTTT.

The chain has TRBV6-2 or TRBV6-3 and TRBJ1-1; 7 bases match TRBD1. The V and J ends lost 4 bases and 6 bases, in that order; junction bases with no gene match: 11. CDR1 and CDR2 from the germline V gene are MNHEY and SVGEGT. The CDR3 spans 15 residues. The CDR3 protein is CASSFLGDRNPEAFF. CDR3 DNA: TGTGCCAGCAGTTTTCTCGGGGACAGAAACCCTGAAGCTTTCTTT.

The chain carries TRBV5-6 and TRBJ1-1; D remains unclear. The V end was cut by 1 base, the J end by 4 bases, with 5 bases between. The CDR3 has 12 residues. Germline assignment: CDR1 SGHDT and CDR2 YYEEEE. CDR3 DNA: TGTGCCAGCAGCTTGTCCGTCACTGAAGCTTTCTTT. Translated, it gives CASSLSVTEAFF.

V usage is TRBV6-1 and J usage is TRBJ2-2; the match to TRBD2 covers 13 bases. Germline V CDR1 and CDR2: MNHNS, SASEGT. The CDR3 sequence is 20 residues long. Trimming at V came to 2 bases and at J to 0 bases, leaving 9 bases not matched to a gene. The CDR3 sequence is CASSESRLAGGKTNTGELFF. The CDR3 nucleotides read TGTGCCAGCAGTGAAAGTAGACTAGCGGGGGGCAAAACGAACACCGGGGAGCTGTTTTTT.

This chain connects TRBV3-1 (or the pseudogene TRBV3-2) to TRBJ2-3; a weak D match, TRBD2 (5 bases). V was cut by 0 bases and J by 8 bases, with 15 bases left in between. The germline V gene has CDR1 LGHDT and CDR2 YNNKEL (reference sequence). CDR3 size: 15 residues. The CDR3 loop is CASSQDGVLASTQYF. The CDR3 nucleotides are TGTGCCAGCAGCCAAGACGGGGTCCTCGCCAGTACGCAGTATTTT.

The rearrangement uses TRBV19 and TRBJ2-1; D is uncertain. This CDR3 contains 13 residues. The V gene lost 8 bases and the J gene lost 3 bases, with 11 bases spanning the gap. Germline CDR1 reads LNHDA; CDR2 reads SQIVND (reference sequence). The CDR3 here is CASQPRVYNEQFF. CDR3 coding DNA: TGTGCCAGTCAACCTCGAGTCTACAATGAGCAGTTCTTC.

The CDR3 sequence is CASSDRGLGGYTF. CDR3 coding DNA: TGTGCCAGCAGCGACAGGGGGCTTGGTGGCTACACCTTC. The gene calls are TRBV4-2 and TRBJ1-2; 10 nucleotides line up with TRBD1. Germline V gives CDR1 LGHNA, CDR2 YNFKEQ. The V and J ends lost 5 bases and 7 bases, in that order; junction bases with no gene match: 4. The CDR3 is 13 amino acids.

This chain uses TRBV9 with TRBJ2-7, with 10 bases that match TRBD1. CDR1 and CDR2 (germline): SGDLS, YYNGEE. V trimming: 1 base; J trimming: 6 bases; junction bases outside the gene matches: 13. This CDR3 has 17 amino acids. This CDR3 is CASSVTFGTGDLGEQYF. The CDR3 region has the DNA TGTGCCAGCAGCGTAACTTTCGGGACAGGGGATTTAGGCGAGCAGTACTTC.

The chain joins TRBV6-1 to TRBJ2-7, with D possibly TRBD1 on 8 matching bases. Trimming removed 2 bases from V and 2 bases from J, with 10 bases in between. The CDR3 consists of 14 residues. CDR1 is MNHNS, CDR2 SASEGT, per germline. CDR3 nucleotide sequence: TGTGCCAGCAGTGAAACAGGGGGGGCCTACGAGCAGTACTTC. Its protein product is CASSETGGAYEQYF.

This chain uses TRBV4-3 with TRBJ1-1; TRBD1 might be the D (5 bases). The CDR3 contains 17 residues. Germline V gene lookup returns CDR1 LGHNA and CDR2 YSLEER. Trimming removed 0 bases at V and 3 bases at J, with 17 bases between. This chain's CDR3 is CASSQDRLTRGHTEAFF. CDR3 in DNA: TGCGCCAGCAGCCAAGATCGCCTTACGAGGGGTCACACTGAAGCTTTCTTT.

The rearrangement joins TRBV7-9 to TRBJ1-5, with D tentatively TRBD1 (6 bases). V lost 3 bases, J lost 5 bases, and 11 bases lay in between. Germline V lookup: CDR1 SEHNR, CDR2 FQNEAQ (reference sequence). The CDR3 runs to 14 residues. The CDR3, as DNA: TGTGCCAGCAGCTTCTGGGGGCTGGATCAGCCCCAGCATTTT. Residues: CASSFWGLDQPQHF.

J is TRBJ2-7 and V is TRBV28; weak D call: TRBD1 (5 bases). The CDR3 is 15 residues long. Germline CDR1 is MDHEN and CDR2 is SYDVKM. V lost 2 bases, J lost 3 bases, and 14 bases lay in between. CDR3 sequence (DNA): TGTGCCAGCAGTTTAGAAAGGGGCTACATCTACGAGCAGTACTTC. It yields the protein CASSLERGYIYEQYF.

The chain couples TRBV5-6 to TRBJ1-2, with TRBD1 identical over 7 bases. The CDR3 extends over 13 amino acids. Per the germline V gene, CDR1 is SGHDT and CDR2 is YYEEEE. J was trimmed by 4 bases and V by 4 bases; bases with no gene match: 4. This CDR3 reads CASSPGGIYGYTF. The CDR3, as DNA: TGTGCCAGCAGCCCAGGGGGGATCTATGGCTACACCTTC.

As to this clone: Other DNA sequences from this sample encode an identical CDR3 as well. J is TRBJ1-1 and V is TRBV5-6, with 11 bases aligning to TRBD1. Germline values: CDR1 SGHDT, CDR2 YYEEEE. This CDR3 has 14 residues. J was trimmed by 5 bases and V by 3 bases; bases with no gene match: 3. The CDR3 bases are TGTGCCAGCAGCTGGGGGACAGGGGGGACTGAAGCTTTCTTT. Its protein is CASSWGTGGTEAFF.

This sequence joins TRBV6-5 and TRBJ2-3, with D tentatively TRBD1 (6 bases). Trimming pared 7 bases from V and 8 bases from J, leaving 16 bases between. The CDR3 spans 13 residues. Germline CDR1 and CDR2: MNHEY and SVGAGI. CDR3 protein: CASTGTGIGTQYF. Here the CDR3 DNA reads TGTGCCAGCACGGGTACAGGGATTGGTACGCAGTATTTT.

The V gene is TRBV27, the J gene TRBJ1-5; no reliable D call. CDR3 size: 14 residues. The germline V and J ends were trimmed by 6 bases and 2 bases, with 11 bases remaining between them. Germline V gene data show CDR1 as MNHEY and CDR2 as SMNVEV (reference sequence). CDR3 sequence reads: CASSLRGGNQPQHF. The CDR3 nucleotides read TGTGCCAGCAGCCTCCGAGGCGGCAATCAGCCCCAGCATTTT.

The rearrangement links TRBV11-3 to TRBJ2-5, with 7 bases identical to TRBD2. The CDR3 contains 15 residues. V lost 1 base, J lost 5 bases, and 7 bases stayed unmatched. CDR1 is SGHNT, CDR2 YENEEA, per germline. CDR3 region: CASSLGGGFRETQYF. The CDR3 DNA is TGTGCCAGCAGCTTAGGGGGGGGATTTCGGGAGACCCAGTACTTC.

V is TRBV20-1 and J is TRBJ1-1, with unresolved D. Germline-derived CDR1 and CDR2 are DFQATT and SNEGSKA (reference sequence). The CDR3 contains 11 residues. This chain's CDR3 is CSQIQNTEAFF. The CDR3 DNA is TGCAGCCAGATTCAGAACACTGAAGCTTTCTTT.

This chain links TRBV7-9 with TRBJ1-2; weak D call: TRBD1 (5 bases). The CDR3 runs to 16 residues. CDR1 is SEHNR, CDR2 FQNEAQ, per germline (reference sequence). Trimming removed 3 bases at V and 3 bases at J, with 17 bases between. The CDR3 DNA reads TGTGCCAGCAGCTTCTCCCGGGACGGAGGATACTATGGCTACACCTTC. This encodes CASSFSRDGGYYGYTF.

The rearrangement links TRBV7-9 to TRBJ2-2, with 7 bases matching TRBD1. The length of the CDR3 is 16 residues. Germline V gives CDR1 SEHNR, CDR2 FQNEAQ (reference sequence). The V and J ends lost 5 bases and 2 bases, in that order; junction bases with no gene match: 8. CDR3 nucleotide sequence: TGTGCCAGCAGCCCCACGACAGGGAGAAACACCGGGGAGCTGTTTTTT. It translates to CASSPTTGRNTGELFF.

V usage is TRBV7-2 and J usage is TRBJ2-5; D possibly corresponds to TRBD1 (6 bases). Germline V lookup: CDR1 SGHTA, CDR2 FQGNSA. Between the trimmed V and J ends, which lost 3 bases and 5 bases, there was a span of 10 bases. The CDR3 is 13 amino acids. The CDR3 spells CASSLGALETQYF. CDR3 in DNA: TGTGCCAGCAGCTTGGGGGCGTTGGAGACCCAGTACTTC. The variable domain in full, with the rest retrieved from reference TRBV7-2 and TRBJ2-5, is GAGVSQSPSNKVTEKGKDVELRCDPISGHTALYWYRQSLGQGLEFLIYFQGNSAPDKSGLPSDRFSAERTGGSVSTLTIQRTQQEDSAVYLCASSLGALETQYFGPGTRLLVL.

The chain joins TRBV18 to TRBJ2-7; tentative D call: TRBD2 (6 bases). Per germline, CDR1 KGHSH and CDR2 LQKENI. The ends were cut back, 3 bases at V and 3 bases at J, with 15 bases in the middle. This CDR3 has 15 amino acids. The CDR3 region has the DNA TGTGCCAGCTCACCGGGGAGGAGCGGCGACTACGAGCAGTACTTC. Encoded protein: CASSPGRSGDYEQYF. The entire variable domain, with the rest obtained from reference TRBV18 and TRBJ2-7, is as follows: NAGVMQNPRHLVRRRGQEARLRCSPMKGHSHVYWYRQLPEEGLKFMVYLQKENIIDESGMPKERFSAEFPKEGPSILRIQQVVRGDSAAYFCASSPGRSGDYEQYFGPGTRLTVT.

The chain carries TRBV6-5 and TRBJ1-6; no firm D call. Germline V lookup: CDR1 MNHEY, CDR2 SVGAGI. V was cut by 5 bases and J by 11 bases, with 10 bases left in between. The CDR3 is made up of 12 amino acids. CDR3 DNA sequence: TGTGCCAGCAGTCCCATAGGTACACCCCTCCACTTT. Its translation: CASSPIGTPLHF.

The chain combines TRBV28 with TRBJ1-2; 10 nucleotides match TRBD1. Per the germline V gene, CDR1 is MDHEN and CDR2 is SYDVKM. The V segment lost 5 bases and the J segment 12 bases; nucleotides outside the gene matches: 15. The CDR3 has 15 residues. The CDR3 reads CASSPISSDRGHHTF. As DNA, the CDR3 is TGTGCCAGCAGTCCGATCTCGTCCGACAGGGGGCATCACACCTTC.

The chain uses TRBV5-1 and TRBJ1-1; D is perhaps TRBD1 (5 bases). The ends were cut back, 3 bases at V and 4 bases at J, with 13 bases in the middle. The CDR3 covers 14 residues. Germline V gene data show CDR1 as SGHRS and CDR2 as YFSETQ. For the CDR3, the DNA is TGCGCCAGCAGCTGGGACCTCTCGGGCACTGAAGCTTTCTTT. This codes for CASSWDLSGTEAFF.

The chain employs TRBV7-2 and TRBJ2-7; TRBD2 agrees at 8 bases. The CDR3 is made up of 15 amino acids. Losses at the gene ends were 3 bases for V and 0 bases for J; bases not matched to a gene: 4. In germline, CDR1 is SGHTA, CDR2 FQGNSA. CDR3 sequence (DNA): TGTGCCAGCAGCTTCGGGGGGGAAAGCTCCTACGAGCAGTACTTC. Its protein product is CASSFGGESSYEQYF. Full variable domain (rest looked up from reference TRBV7-2 and TRBJ2-7): GAGVSQSPSNKVTEKGKDVELRCDPISGHTALYWYRQSLGQGLEFLIYFQGNSAPDKSGLPSDRFSAERTGGSVSTLTIQRTQQEDSAVYLCASSFGGESSYEQYFGPGTRLTVT.

A single count supports this clone. This rearrangement joins TRBV21-1 to TRBJ2-7; TRBD2, the table's D call, was not compared with the DNA. TRBV21-1 is a pseudogene segment. CDR3 length equals 16 residues. The CDR3 sequence is CASSKVRLADSYEQYF. The CDR3 nucleotides are TGTGCCAGCAGCAAAGTTAGACTAGCGGACTCCTACGAGCAGTACTTC.